This TCR beta chain emerged from a study of blood T cell repertoires in COVID-19. Study-level information: Both acute and convalescent COVID-19 samples were obtained from the United States, Italy and Spain. Nucleic acid was either cDNA or gDNA, and it came from T cells, B-cell-depleted T cells, or PBMCs.

Per the original data handling: How many nucleated cells were present was estimated from reference gene primer amplification. Assay used: immunoSEQ multiplex PCR; TCRdb lists only in-frame clones, some missing. For V, J and clone size, that table is used; D and trimming come from the DNA. The table includes 50,000 to 65,000 clones, roughly 86% detected once. The V and J ends lost 4 bases and 0 bases respectively, with 14 bases between them. This CDR3 region has 16 residues. Germline CDR1 and CDR2: SGDLS and YYNGEE. J is TRBJ1-3 and V is TRBV9, with D maybe TRBD1 (5 bases). This clonotype was obtained from a man aged 45-65 years with active COVID-19. The sequenced material came from peripheral blood. CDR3 coding DNA: TGTGCCAGCAGCCCCAGGGACTATGGCTCTGGAAACACCATATATTTT. Residues: CASSPRDYGSGNTIYF.